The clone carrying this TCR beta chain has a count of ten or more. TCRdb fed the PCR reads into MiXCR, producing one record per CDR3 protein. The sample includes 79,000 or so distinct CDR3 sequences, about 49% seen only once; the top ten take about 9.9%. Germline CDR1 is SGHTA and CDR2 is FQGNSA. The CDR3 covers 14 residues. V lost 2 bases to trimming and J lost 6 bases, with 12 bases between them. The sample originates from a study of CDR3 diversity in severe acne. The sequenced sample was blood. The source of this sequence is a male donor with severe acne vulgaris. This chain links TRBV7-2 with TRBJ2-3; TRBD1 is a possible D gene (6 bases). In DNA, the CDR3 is TGTGCCAGCAGCTTAAAACCCCAGGGGGATACGCAGTATTTT. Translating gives CASSLKPQGDTQYF.